This T cell receptor (beta chain) was sequenced in a study of T cell repertoires in cytomegalovirus infection. This clonotype has a handful of counts. Via MiXCR, TCRdb re-called the reads, giving one row per CDR3 protein. The sample consists of some 400,000 distinct CDR3 sequences, approximately 32% of them appearing once. With 4 bases clipped from V and 7 bases from J, the junction kept 7 bases outside the gene matches. The CDR3 loop spans 16 amino acids. Per germline, CDR1 LGHNA and CDR2 YNFKEQ. Sequences were obtained from PBMCs. The V and J genes are TRBV4-2 and TRBJ2-3; TRBD2 matches 14 bases. The TCR was taken from a human donor in good health (CMV status not recorded). Some clones in this sample may be carry-over from other donors' samples. CDR3 bases: TGTGCCAGCAGCCGTGGGACTAGCGGGGGCACGAATACGCAGTATTTT. Translating gives CASSRGTSGGTNTQYF.